This entry concerns a single T cell receptor (beta chain). Its target is unknown. This sample is part of a study of CXCR3-negative and CXCR3-positive naive CD8 T cells. Study overall: For each library, about 1.5 +/- 0.3 million TRB reads were obtained, about 135 million in total. Findings and limits, study-wide: No difference in surface CD5 was seen between naive subsets, and TCR strength was inferred from TRB CDR3 properties. Diversity proved comparably high across both naive subsets and much lower in memory CD8+ cells. CXCR3-positive naive cells carried more hydrophobic TRB CDR3s than CXCR3-negative ones.

The germline V gene encodes CDR1 SGHTA and CDR2 FQGNSA. The CDR3 sequence is 11 residues long. Libraries of TRB cDNA were made by 5' RACE and carried UMIs. For each CDR3 protein, TCRdb gives one entry from its re-call of the 5' RACE reads, without DNA. This sample's clone table lists 5,000 to 6,500 distinct CDR3 sequences. This TCR came from a human donor in good health. Some clones in this sample may be carry-over from other donors' samples. V is TRBV7-2 and J is TRBJ1-1; absent DNA, TCRdb's TRBD1 call cannot be checked. The source material was naive CXCR3- CD8+ T cells from blood. The subset is: CD45RO-CCR7+CD27+CD95- naive CD8+ T cells lacking CXCR3 (TNR3-). CDR3 sequence reads: CASSRQGEAFF.